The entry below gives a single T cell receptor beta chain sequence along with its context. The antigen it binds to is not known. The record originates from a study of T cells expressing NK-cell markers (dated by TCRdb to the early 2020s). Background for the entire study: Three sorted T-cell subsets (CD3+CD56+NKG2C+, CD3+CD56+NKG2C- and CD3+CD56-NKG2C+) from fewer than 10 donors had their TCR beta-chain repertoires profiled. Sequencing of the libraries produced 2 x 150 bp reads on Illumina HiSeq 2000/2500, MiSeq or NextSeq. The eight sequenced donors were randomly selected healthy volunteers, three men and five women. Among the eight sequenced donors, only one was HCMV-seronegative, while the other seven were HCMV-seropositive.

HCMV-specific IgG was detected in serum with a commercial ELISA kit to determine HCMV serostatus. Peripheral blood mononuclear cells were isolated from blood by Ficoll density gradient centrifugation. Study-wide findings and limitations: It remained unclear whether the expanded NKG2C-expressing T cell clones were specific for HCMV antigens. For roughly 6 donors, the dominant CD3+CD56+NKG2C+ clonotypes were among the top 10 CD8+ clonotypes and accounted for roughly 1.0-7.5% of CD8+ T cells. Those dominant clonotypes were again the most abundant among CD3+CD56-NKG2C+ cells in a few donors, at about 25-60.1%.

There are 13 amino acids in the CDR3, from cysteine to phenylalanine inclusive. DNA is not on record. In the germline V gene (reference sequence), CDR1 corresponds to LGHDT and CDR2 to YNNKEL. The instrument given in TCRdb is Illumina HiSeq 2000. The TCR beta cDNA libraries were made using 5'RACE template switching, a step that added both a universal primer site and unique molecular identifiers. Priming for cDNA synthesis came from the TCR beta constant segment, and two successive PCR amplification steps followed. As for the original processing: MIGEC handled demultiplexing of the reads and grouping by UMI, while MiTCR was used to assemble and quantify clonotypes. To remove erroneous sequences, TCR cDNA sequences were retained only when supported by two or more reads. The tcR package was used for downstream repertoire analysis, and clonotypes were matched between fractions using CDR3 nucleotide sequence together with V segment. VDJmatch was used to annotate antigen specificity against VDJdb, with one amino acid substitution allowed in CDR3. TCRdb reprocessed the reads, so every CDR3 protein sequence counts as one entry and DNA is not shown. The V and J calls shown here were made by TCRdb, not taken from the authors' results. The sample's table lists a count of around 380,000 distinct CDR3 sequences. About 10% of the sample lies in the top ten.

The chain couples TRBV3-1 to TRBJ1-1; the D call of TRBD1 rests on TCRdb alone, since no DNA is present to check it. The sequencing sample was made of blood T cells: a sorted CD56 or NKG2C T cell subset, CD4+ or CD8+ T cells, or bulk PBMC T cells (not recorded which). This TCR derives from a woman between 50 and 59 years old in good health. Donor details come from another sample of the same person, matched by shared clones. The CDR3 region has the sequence CASSPKGGIGAFF.